What follows describes a single T cell receptor (beta chain). The record originates from a study of cytomegalovirus exposure and HLA in healthy donors. This CDR3 comprises 14 residues. V was clipped by 4 bases and J by 1 base, with 10 bases between them. Germline CDR1 and CDR2: SNHLY and FYNNEI. The PCR had 60 Vbeta and 13 Jbeta primers. Sequencing was performed with immunoSEQ multiplex PCR; in TCRdb, only in-frame clones are kept and a portion is missing. The sample includes 120,000 to 150,000 clones, just under 75% of them seen just once. Sequenced material: PBMCs. This chain joins TRBV2 and TRBJ1-1; weak D call: TRBD1 (6 bases). The clonotype was recovered from a young woman in good health and CMV-seronegative. CDR3 nucleotide sequence: TGTGCCAGCAGTGCGACAGGAGGGAACACTGAAGCTTTCTTT. Translated: CASSATGGNTEAFF. The full variable domain, rest sourced from reference TRBV2 and TRBJ1-1, is EPEVTQTPSHQVTQMGQEVILRCVPISNHLYFYWYRQILGQKVEFLVSFYNNEISEKSEIFDDQFSVERPDGSNFTLKIRSTKLEDSAMYFCASSATGGNTEAFFGQGTRLTVV.